This TCR beta chain was documented in a study of early T cells in non-severe SARS-CoV-2 infection. Study-level background: Sequencing targeted bulk RNA from unsorted whole blood, leaving chains unpaired.

Unique molecular identifiers were attached to individual cDNA molecules. MiXCR was run by TCRdb on the 5' RACE reads, yielding one entry per CDR3 protein. The table shows 48,000 or so distinct CDR3 sequences, with 6.2% occurring only once. The TCR originated in an adult who was a healthcare worker with PCR-confirmed SARS-CoV-2 infection or an uninfected control (not recorded which). This specimen consisted of whole blood, obtained at baseline.

The CDR3 coding sequence is TGTGCCAGCAGTGTTCCTGGGGCCAACGTCCTGACTTTC. Amino acid sequence: CASSVPGANVLTF. The V and J genes are TRBV25-1 and TRBJ2-6; D unclear. The CDR3 totals 13 residues. Germline V lookup: CDR1 MGHDK, CDR2 SYGVNS. Trimming pared 4 bases from V and 2 bases from J, leaving 3 bases between.